This T cell receptor beta chain was recorded in a study of response to subunit inactivated influenza vaccine. The study, taken as a whole, reports: Only a handful of new T cells, the authors suggested, are recruited with each seasonal influenza vaccination.

One entry per CDR3 protein results from TCRdb running MiXCR on the RT-PCR reads. Of about 620,000 distinct CDR3 sequences listed, around 11% are singletons. Germline assignment: CDR1 SQVTM and CDR2 ANQGSEA. This CDR3 contains 14 residues. V lost 4 bases and J 4 bases, leaving 11 bases between the germline ends. This clonotype was detected a few times. What it binds is not known. This same sample was also part of a study on T cells expressing NK-cell markers. According to that study: Libraries used 5'RACE template switching adding universal primer site and UMIs. Seven of the eight sequenced donors were HCMV-seropositive; one was seronegative.

The chain is built from TRBV29-1 and TRBJ2-6, with D uncertain. Sequencing used PBMCs from blood, obtained on the day of vaccination. The TCR was taken from a man between 50 and 59 years old who received an inactivated influenza vaccine. DNA of the CDR3: TGCAGCGTTGGTCGAGGTGGCGGGGCCAACGTCCTGACTTTC. Its translation is CSVGRGGGANVLTF.